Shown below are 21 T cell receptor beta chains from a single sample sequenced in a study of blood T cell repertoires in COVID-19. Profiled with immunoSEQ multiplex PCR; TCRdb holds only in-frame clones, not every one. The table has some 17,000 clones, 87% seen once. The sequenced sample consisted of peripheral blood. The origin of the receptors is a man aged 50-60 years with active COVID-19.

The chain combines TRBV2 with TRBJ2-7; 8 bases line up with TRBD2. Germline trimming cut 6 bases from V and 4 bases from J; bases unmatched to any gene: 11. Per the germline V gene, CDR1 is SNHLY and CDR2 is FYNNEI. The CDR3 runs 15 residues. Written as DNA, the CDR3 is TGTGCCAGCAGGGGAGGACTAGCAGCCGCTTACGAGCAGTACTTC. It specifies CASRGGLAAAYEQYF.

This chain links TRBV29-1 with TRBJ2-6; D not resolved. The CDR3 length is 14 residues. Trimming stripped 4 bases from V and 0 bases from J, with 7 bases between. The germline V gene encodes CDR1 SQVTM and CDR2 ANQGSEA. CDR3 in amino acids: CSVGFSSGANVLTF. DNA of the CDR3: TGCAGCGTTGGGTTCAGCTCTGGGGCCAACGTCCTGACTTTC.

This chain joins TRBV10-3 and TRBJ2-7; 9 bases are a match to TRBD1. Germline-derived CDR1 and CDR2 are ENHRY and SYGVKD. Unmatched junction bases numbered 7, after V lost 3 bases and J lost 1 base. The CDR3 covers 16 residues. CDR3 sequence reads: CAISDGQGRISYEQYF. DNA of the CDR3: TGTGCCATCAGTGACGGACAGGGGAGGATATCCTACGAGCAGTACTTC.

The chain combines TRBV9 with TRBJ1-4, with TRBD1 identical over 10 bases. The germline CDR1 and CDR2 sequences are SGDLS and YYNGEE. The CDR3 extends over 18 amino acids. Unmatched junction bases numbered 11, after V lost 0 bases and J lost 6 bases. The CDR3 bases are TGTGCCAGCAGCGTAGTTCCCCATGGACAGGGGGGGGATGAAAAACTGTTTTTT. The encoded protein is CASSVVPHGQGGDEKLFF. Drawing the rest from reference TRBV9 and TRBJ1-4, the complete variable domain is DSGVTQTPKHLITATGQRVTLRCSPRSGDLSVYWYQQSLDQGLQFLIQYYNGEERAKGNILERFSAQQFPDLHSELNLSSLELGDSALYFCASSVVPHGQGGDEKLFFGSGTQLSVL.

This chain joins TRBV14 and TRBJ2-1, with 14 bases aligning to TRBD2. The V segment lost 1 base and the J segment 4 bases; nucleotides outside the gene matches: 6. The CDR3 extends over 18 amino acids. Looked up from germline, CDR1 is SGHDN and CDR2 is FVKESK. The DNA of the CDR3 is TGTGCCAGCAGCCAAGTTGGACTAGCGGGAGGTCGATACAATGAGCAGTTCTTC. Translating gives CASSQVGLAGGRYNEQFF.

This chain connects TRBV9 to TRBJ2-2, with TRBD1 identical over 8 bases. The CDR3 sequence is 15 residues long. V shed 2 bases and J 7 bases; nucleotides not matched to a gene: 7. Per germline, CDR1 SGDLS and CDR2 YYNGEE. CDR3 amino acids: CASSVTGARGGELFF. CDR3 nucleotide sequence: TGTGCCAGCAGCGTGACAGGGGCTAGGGGCGGGGAGCTGTTTTTT.

DNA of the CDR3: TGTGCCAGCAGCGAAAGTAGCGGGAGATACAATGAGCAGTTCTTC. This gives the protein CASSESSGRYNEQFF. V gene TRBV7-2 combines with J gene TRBJ2-1; 9 bases match TRBD2. Losses at the gene ends were 5 bases for V and 4 bases for J; bases not matched to a gene: 6. Germline V gene data show CDR1 as SGHTA and CDR2 as FQGNSA. The CDR3 sequence is 15 residues long.

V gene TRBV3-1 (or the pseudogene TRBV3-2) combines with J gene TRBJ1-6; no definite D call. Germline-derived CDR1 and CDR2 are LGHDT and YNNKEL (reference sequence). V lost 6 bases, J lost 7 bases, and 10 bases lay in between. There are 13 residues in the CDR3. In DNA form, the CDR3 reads TGTGCCAGCAGAAGGTCGGGGAATTCACCCCTCCACTTT. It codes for CASRRSGNSPLHF.

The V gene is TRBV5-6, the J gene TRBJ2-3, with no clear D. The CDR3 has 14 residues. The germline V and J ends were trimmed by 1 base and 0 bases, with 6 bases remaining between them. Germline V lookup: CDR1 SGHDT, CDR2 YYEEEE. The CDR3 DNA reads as TGTGCCAGCAGCTTGCCCAGGAGCACAGATACGCAGTATTTT. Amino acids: CASSLPRSTDTQYF.

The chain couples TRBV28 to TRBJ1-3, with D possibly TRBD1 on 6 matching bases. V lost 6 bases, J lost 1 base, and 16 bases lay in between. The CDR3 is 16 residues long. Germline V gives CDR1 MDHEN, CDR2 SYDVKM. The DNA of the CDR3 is TGTGCCAGCAGGGAACAGGGTAGAGAGTCTGGAAACACCATATATTTT. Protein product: CASREQGRESGNTIYF.

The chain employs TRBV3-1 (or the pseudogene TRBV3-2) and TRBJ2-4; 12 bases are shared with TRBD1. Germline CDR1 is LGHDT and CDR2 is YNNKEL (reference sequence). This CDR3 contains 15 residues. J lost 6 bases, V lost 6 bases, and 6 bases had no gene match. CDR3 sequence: CASRGDRGLTNIQYF. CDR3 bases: TGTGCCAGCAGAGGGGACAGGGGGCTTACAAACATTCAGTACTTC.

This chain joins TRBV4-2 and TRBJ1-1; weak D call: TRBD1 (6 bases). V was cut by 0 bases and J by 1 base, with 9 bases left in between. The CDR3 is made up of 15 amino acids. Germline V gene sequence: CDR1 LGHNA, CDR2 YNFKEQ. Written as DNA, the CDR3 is TGTGCCAGCAGCCAAGAGGGACAAGCGAACACTGAAGCTTTCTTT. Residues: CASSQEGQANTEAFF.

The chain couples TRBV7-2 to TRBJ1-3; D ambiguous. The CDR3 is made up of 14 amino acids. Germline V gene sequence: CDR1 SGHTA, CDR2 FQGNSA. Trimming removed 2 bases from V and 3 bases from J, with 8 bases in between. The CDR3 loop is CASSLQDYGNTIYF. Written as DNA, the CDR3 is TGTGCCAGCAGCTTACAGGATTATGGAAACACCATATATTTT.

This CDR3 is CASSADRGLGQETQYF. For the CDR3, the DNA is TGTGCCAGCAGCGCAGACAGGGGGCTGGGGCAAGAGACCCAGTACTTC. The chain combines TRBV9 with TRBJ2-5, with 10 bases fitting TRBD1. This CDR3 has 16 residues. V shed 3 bases, J shed 2 bases, and the junction held 7 bases outside the gene matches. CDR1 is SGDLS and CDR2 is YYNGEE in the germline V gene.

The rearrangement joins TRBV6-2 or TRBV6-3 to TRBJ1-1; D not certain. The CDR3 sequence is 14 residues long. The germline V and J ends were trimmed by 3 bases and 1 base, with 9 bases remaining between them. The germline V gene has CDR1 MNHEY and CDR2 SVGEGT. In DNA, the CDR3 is TGTGCCAGCAGTTATTCAAGAGGGAACACTGAAGCTTTCTTT. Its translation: CASSYSRGNTEAFF.

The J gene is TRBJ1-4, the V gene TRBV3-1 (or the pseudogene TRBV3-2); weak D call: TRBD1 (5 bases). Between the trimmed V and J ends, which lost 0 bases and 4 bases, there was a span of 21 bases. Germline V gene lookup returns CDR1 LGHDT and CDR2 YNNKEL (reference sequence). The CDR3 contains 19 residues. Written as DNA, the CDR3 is TGTGCCAGCAGCCAAGAACGGCAGGTGACAGAAGATTTTAATGAAAAACTGTTTTTT. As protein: CASSQERQVTEDFNEKLFF.

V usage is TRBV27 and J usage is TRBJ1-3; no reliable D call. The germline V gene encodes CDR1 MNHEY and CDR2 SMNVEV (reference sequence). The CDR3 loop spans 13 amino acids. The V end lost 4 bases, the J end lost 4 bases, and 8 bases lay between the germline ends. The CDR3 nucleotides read TGTGCCAGCAGTTCCCCCTCGGGAAACACCATATATTTT. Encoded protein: CASSSPSGNTIYF.

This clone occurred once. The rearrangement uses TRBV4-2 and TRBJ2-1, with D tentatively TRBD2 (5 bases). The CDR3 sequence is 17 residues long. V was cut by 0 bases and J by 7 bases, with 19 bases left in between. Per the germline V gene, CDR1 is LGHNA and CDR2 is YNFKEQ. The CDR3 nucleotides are TGTGCCAGCAGCCAAGAATTCGAGGTCGGACCGGGGAATGAGCAGTTCTTC. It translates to CASSQEFEVGPGNEQFF.

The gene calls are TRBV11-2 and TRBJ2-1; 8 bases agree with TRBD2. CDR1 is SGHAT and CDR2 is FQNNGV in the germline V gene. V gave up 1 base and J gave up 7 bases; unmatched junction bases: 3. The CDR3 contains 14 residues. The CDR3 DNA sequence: TGTGCCAGCAGCTTAGCTAGCGGGCTGAATGAGCAGTTCTTC. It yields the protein CASSLASGLNEQFF.

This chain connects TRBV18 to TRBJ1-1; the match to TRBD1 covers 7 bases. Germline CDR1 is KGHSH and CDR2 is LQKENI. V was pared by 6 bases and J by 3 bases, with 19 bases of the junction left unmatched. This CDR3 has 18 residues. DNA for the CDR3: TGTGCCAGCTCGCTAACCGCCTTTACAGGGGTGACAGACACTGAAGCTTTCTTT. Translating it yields CASSLTAFTGVTDTEAFF. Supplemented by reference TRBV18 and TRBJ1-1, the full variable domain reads NAGVMQNPRHLVRRRGQEARLRCSPMKGHSHVYWYRQLPEEGLKFMVYLQKENIIDESGMPKERFSAEFPKEGPSILRIQQVVRGDSAAYFCASSLTAFTGVTDTEAFFGQGTRLTVV.

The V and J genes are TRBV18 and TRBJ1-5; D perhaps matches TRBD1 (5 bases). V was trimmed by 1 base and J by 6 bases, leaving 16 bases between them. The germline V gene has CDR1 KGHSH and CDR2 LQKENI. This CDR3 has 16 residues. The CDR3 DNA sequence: TGTGCCAGCTCACCACAGGCAGGAACAGGCGGTCAGCCCCAGCATTTT. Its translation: CASSPQAGTGGQPQHF.